This T cell receptor beta chain was found in a study of identical twins. Whole-study results and caveats: Out-of-frame alpha sequences shared by twins were enriched for low generation probability. Beta out-of-frame twin sharing showed a weaker excess.

J gave up 4 bases and V 6 bases, and 6 bases lay outside the gene matches. Germline CDR1 is MRHNA and CDR2 is SNTAGT. The CDR3 runs to 14 residues. MiXCR, run by TCRdb on the 5' RACE reads, gives a single entry per CDR3 protein. Counted here are 150,000 or so distinct CDR3 sequences, 3% to 4.5% occurring once; the ten biggest clones make up around 8.1%. This clonotype was detected many times. Its antigen is undetermined. The sequenced sample was memory T cells sorted from blood. The chain has TRBV6-4 and TRBJ1-1, with 9 bases that match TRBD1. The sequence derives from a man between 18 and 35 years old in good health. The CDR3 loop is CASSEGTGITEAFF. The CDR3 coding sequence is TGTGCCAGCAGCGAGGGGACAGGGATCACTGAAGCTTTCTTT.